This TCR beta chain was sequenced for a study of cytomegalovirus exposure and HLA in healthy donors. Primers included in the PCR were 60 Vbeta and 13 Jbeta primers. Only in-frame clones appear in the TCRdb table, and some are missing; sequencing was by immunoSEQ multiplex PCR. Counted here are about 100,000 clones, around 76% occurring once; the ten biggest clones make up over 15%. Germline loops: CDR1 LNHDA, CDR2 SQIVND (reference sequence). Unmatched junction bases numbered 6, after V lost 7 bases and J lost 9 bases. The CDR3 runs to 12 residues. V is TRBV19 and J is TRBJ2-1; TRBD2 matches at 7 bases. The sample comprised PBMCs. The sequence derives from a woman aged 55-70 years in good health and CMV-seropositive. CDR3 region: CASISSGGEQFF. DNA of the CDR3: TGTGCCAGTATTTCTAGCGGTGGTGAGCAGTTCTTC.